Listed here are 26 T cell receptor beta chains from one sample, sequenced in a study of blood T cell repertoires in COVID-19 (dated by TCRdb to about 2020). The method behind the library was the immunoSEQ multiplex PCR assay. This is the immuneACCESS table as TCRdb keeps it, with only in-frame sequences that have V and J called. A part of the clones is gone; compared with another copy, unresolved V genes explain less than half, and the rest is unexplained. This sample gives hundreds of thousands of clones in total; roughly 90% of them show up just once. About 3% of the sample belongs to the ten largest clones. Sequenced sample: peripheral blood. The receptors come from a woman aged 25 to 39 with COVID-19, enrolled during active disease.

This clone was recorded only once. The chain carries TRBV28 and TRBJ1-5, with 9 bases fitting TRBD1. The germline V gene has CDR1 MDHEN and CDR2 SYDVKM. With 2 bases clipped from V and 6 bases from J, the junction kept 5 bases outside the gene matches. This CDR3 contains 15 residues. In nucleotides, the CDR3 is TGTGCCAGCAGTTTAACAGGGGGCTTTAGTCAGCCCCAGCATTTT. This codes for CASSLTGGFSQPQHF.

The chain uses TRBV5-1 and TRBJ2-3, with D perhaps TRBD1 (6 bases). This CDR3 spans 16 amino acids. Per germline, CDR1 SGHRS and CDR2 YFSETQ. With 1 base removed from V and 2 bases from J, the gap between germline ends came to 14 bases. DNA of the CDR3: TGCGCCAGCAGCTTGAGCACGGACAGCCCCACAGATACGCAGTATTTT. This translates into CASSLSTDSPTDTQYF.

The V and J genes are TRBV10-3 and TRBJ2-7, with TRBD1 matching 10 bases. V lost 0 bases and J lost 2; bases outside the gene matches: 4. CDR3 length: 16 residues. Germline V lookup: CDR1 ENHRY, CDR2 SYGVKD. CDR3 sequence (DNA): TGTGCCATCAGTGAGTCTGACAGGGGGCTGGCCTACGAGCAGTACTTC. Translation: CAISESDRGLAYEQYF.

The chain links TRBV19 to TRBJ2-3; 11 nucleotides line up with TRBD2. The CDR3 has 16 residues. The trim removed 5 bases at V and 4 bases at J, leaving 8 bases unmatched. The germline V gene encodes CDR1 LNHDA and CDR2 SQIVND (reference sequence). In nucleotides, the CDR3 is TGTGCCAGTAGTCGTCTTAGCGGGGGGGCCCCAGATACGCAGTATTTT. Its protein is CASSRLSGGAPDTQYF.

The rearrangement joins TRBV5-4 to TRBJ1-6; no clear D. This CDR3 is 15 amino acids long. Looked up from germline, CDR1 is SGHNT and CDR2 is YYREEE (reference sequence). The V gene lost 0 bases and the J gene lost 3 bases, with 7 bases spanning the gap. For the CDR3, the DNA is TGTGCCAGCAGCTTGGGAGAGATCTATAATTCACCCCTCCACTTT. Translation gives CASSLGEIYNSPLHF.

The chain employs TRBV2 and TRBJ1-6; D gene unclear. CDR3 length equals 15 residues. The germline CDR1 and CDR2 sequences are SNHLY and FYNNEI. V lost 2 bases to trimming and J lost 7 bases, with 12 bases between them. Written as DNA, the CDR3 is TGTGCCAGCAGTGAACAGGAGGGTGGGAATTCACCCCTCCACTTT. Translating it yields CASSEQEGGNSPLHF. Full variable domain (missing parts from reference TRBV2 and TRBJ1-6): EPEVTQTPSHQVTQMGQEVILRCVPISNHLYFYWYRQILGQKVEFLVSFYNNEISEKSEIFDDQFSVERPDGSNFTLKIRSTKLEDSAMYFCASSEQEGGNSPLHFGNGTRLTVT.

The chain has TRBV6-2 or TRBV6-3 and TRBJ1-2; D is uncertain. The CDR3 loop spans 13 amino acids. V gave up 5 bases and J gave up 4 bases, with 11 bases separating them. CDR1 and CDR2 from the germline V gene are MNHEY and SVGEGT. The CDR3 reads CASSPGYGYGYTF. In DNA form, the CDR3 reads TGTGCCAGCAGTCCCGGGTACGGCTATGGCTACACCTTC.

The chain couples TRBV5-1 to TRBJ2-3; TRBD2 agrees at 11 bases. Germline CDR1 reads SGHRS; CDR2 reads YFSETQ. Trimming took 0 bases from V and 4 from J; bases not matched to a gene: 1. CDR3 length equals 15 residues. The CDR3 reads CASSLASGGPDTQYF. CDR3 DNA sequence: TGCGCCAGCAGCTTGGCTAGCGGGGGGCCAGATACGCAGTATTTT.

This rearrangement joins TRBV5-1 to TRBJ2-1, with TRBD2 as a possible D gene (6 bases). The CDR3 is 15 amino acids. Trimming removed 0 bases at V and 2 bases at J, with 9 bases between. Germline V CDR1 and CDR2: SGHRS, YFSETQ. In DNA, the CDR3 is TGCGCCAGCAGCTTGGACGGGGGAACCTACAATGAGCAGTTCTTC. It codes for CASSLDGGTYNEQFF.

This clone was observed a handful of times. The chain combines TRBV5-8 with TRBJ1-4, with 7 nucleotides matching TRBD1. J lost 4 bases, V lost 4 bases, and 10 bases had no gene match. CDR3 length: 16 amino acids. Germline values: CDR1 SGHTS, CDR2 YDEGEE. In DNA form, the CDR3 reads TGTGCCAGCAGCCCCCCGGGGACAGTGAATAATGAAAAACTGTTTTTT. It codes for CASSPPGTVNNEKLFF.

This clone appeared once. The V call is TRBV11-2, the J call TRBJ2-7; TRBD2 matches at 7 bases. The CDR3 spans 14 residues. Losses at the gene ends were 5 bases for V and 4 bases for J; bases not matched to a gene: 8. The germline CDR1 and CDR2 sequences are SGHAT and FQNNGV. CDR3 region: CASSSLGRVYEQYF. CDR3 coding DNA: TGTGCCAGCAGCAGCCTTGGGAGGGTGTACGAGCAGTACTTC.

V and J are TRBV7-2 and TRBJ1-5, with TRBD1 as a possible D gene (5 bases). Germline CDR1 and CDR2: SGHTA and FQGNSA. The CDR3 is made up of 16 amino acids. Deletions cut 4 bases from V and 6 bases from J, with 19 bases between. CDR3 amino acids: CASSSDLQVTGQPQHF. The CDR3 nucleotides read TGTGCCAGCAGCTCCGATCTACAGGTAACCGGTCAGCCCCAGCATTTT.

The chain has TRBV27 and TRBJ2-3, with TRBD2 identical over 8 bases. The junction had 10 bases not matched to a gene; V was cut back by 6 bases and J by 5 bases. CDR3 length equals 15 residues. Germline loops: CDR1 MNHEY, CDR2 SMNVEV (reference sequence). The CDR3 protein is CASRRERGSIDTQYF. The DNA for the CDR3 is TGTGCCAGCAGAAGAGAGCGGGGGAGTATAGATACGCAGTATTTT.

The V call is TRBV3-1 (or the pseudogene TRBV3-2), the J call TRBJ2-3; the D is unclear. The CDR3 loop spans 14 amino acids. CDR1 and CDR2 from the germline V gene are LGHDT and YNNKEL (reference sequence). Trimming removed 1 base from V and 0 bases from J, with 5 bases in between. Here the CDR3 reads CASSQGASTDTQYF. The CDR3 DNA follows: TGTGCCAGCAGCCAAGGGGCGAGCACAGATACGCAGTATTTT.

The chain employs TRBV10-3 and TRBJ1-1, with TRBD1 matching 7 bases. The germline CDR1 and CDR2 sequences are ENHRY and SYGVKD. This CDR3 is 13 amino acids long. J lost 3 bases, V lost 5 bases, and 3 bases had no gene match. CDR3 loop: CAISQGVDTEAFF. CDR3 sequence (DNA): TGTGCCATCAGTCAGGGGGTCGACACTGAAGCTTTCTTT.

V is TRBV27 and J is TRBJ2-3, with 7 nucleotides matching TRBD2. The CDR3 runs 15 residues. The V gene's germline CDR1 is MNHEY and CDR2 SMNVEV (reference sequence). The J segment lost 5 bases and the V segment lost 2 bases, leaving 7 bases of the junction unmatched. This CDR3 reads CASSLDGLVVDTQYF. The CDR3 region has the DNA TGTGCCAGCAGTTTAGATGGACTAGTCGTAGATACGCAGTATTTT.

This sequence joins TRBV13 and TRBJ2-3; TRBD2 agrees at 8 bases. Germline CDR1 and CDR2: PRHDT and FYEKMQ (reference sequence). Trimming removed 5 bases from V and 1 base from J; junction bases left unmatched: 11. The CDR3 spans 17 residues. The CDR3, as DNA: TGTGCCAGCAGCCCCCCCGCAGCAGCGGGGGGCACAGATACGCAGTATTTT. It encodes CASSPPAAAGGTDTQYF.

J is TRBJ1-6 and V is TRBV6-5; maybe TRBD1 (5 bases). From germline, CDR1 is MNHEY and CDR2 SVGAGI. V lost 7 bases, J lost 6 bases, and 16 bases lay in between. The CDR3 length is 15 residues. The CDR3 sequence: CASIWLTGVNSPLHF. CDR3 sequence (DNA): TGTGCCAGCATATGGTTAACAGGCGTTAATTCACCCCTCCACTTT.

This clone was counted only a few times. The chain couples TRBV4-1 to TRBJ2-1, with D possibly being TRBD2 (5 bases). This CDR3 is 12 amino acids long. Germline CDR1 is MGHRA and CDR2 is YSYEKL. Trimming took 4 bases from V and 8 from J, leaving 9 bases between them. The CDR3: CASSRPGDEQFF. The CDR3 nucleotides are TGCGCCAGCAGCCGTCCCGGGGATGAGCAGTTCTTC.

The chain uses TRBV6-6 and TRBJ2-7, with 9 bases aligning to TRBD2. The CDR3 runs to 13 residues. Germline lookup yields CDR1 MNHNY and CDR2 SVGAGI (reference sequence). V shed 11 bases and J 1 base; nucleotides not matched to a gene: 6. The CDR3 region is CASVAGDSYEQYF. The CDR3, as DNA: TGTGCCTCCGTAGCGGGGGATTCCTACGAGCAGTACTTC.

The V gene is TRBV27, the J gene TRBJ1-2; possible D gene TRBD1, 5 bases. The CDR3 length is 13 residues. Trimming cost V 8 bases and J 4 bases, with 14 bases left between them. CDR1 is MNHEY, CDR2 SMNVEV, per germline (reference sequence). The chain's CDR3 is CASRPGGTYGYTF. As DNA, the CDR3 is TGTGCCAGCCGACCCGGGGGGACCTATGGCTACACCTTC.

The gene calls are TRBV18 and TRBJ2-2, with 8 bases that match TRBD1. Trimming removed 0 bases from V and 1 base from J; junction bases left unmatched: 4. CDR1 and CDR2 (germline): KGHSH, LQKENI. This CDR3 contains 17 residues. The CDR3 reads CASSPPTGERNTGELFF. The CDR3 DNA reads TGTGCCAGCTCACCACCGACAGGGGAAAGGAACACCGGGGAGCTGTTTTTT.

The rearrangement links TRBV28 to TRBJ1-2, with D maybe TRBD1 (5 bases). CDR3 length: 16 amino acids. In germline, CDR1 is MDHEN, CDR2 SYDVKM. V lost 1 base to trimming and J lost 4 bases, with 16 bases between them. CDR3 sequence (DNA): TGTGCCAGCAGTTTATCCCAACAGGCGCTGGGCTATGGCTACACCTTC. Translated: CASSLSQQALGYGYTF.

This rearrangement joins TRBV10-3 to TRBJ2-7; TRBD1 matches at 7 bases. This CDR3 is built from 13 residues. Looked up from germline, CDR1 is ENHRY and CDR2 is SYGVKD. J gave up 7 bases and V 6 bases, and 9 bases lay outside the gene matches. Here the CDR3 DNA reads TGTGCCATCAGGCAGGACAGGACGGGGGAGCAGTACGTC. Translating it yields CAIRQDRTGEQYV.

The chain employs TRBV6-2 or TRBV6-3 and TRBJ2-1, with D maybe TRBD2 (6 bases). CDR1 and CDR2 (germline): MNHEY, SVGEGT. There are 13 residues in the CDR3. Trimming took 5 bases from V and 6 from J, leaving 11 bases between them. DNA of the CDR3: TGTGCCAGCAGTCAGGGACTGGGCAATGAGCAGTTCTTC. This encodes CASSQGLGNEQFF.

The genes are TRBV6-5 and TRBJ1-5; unclear D gene. Deletions cut 6 bases from V and 4 bases from J, with 13 bases between. The CDR3 length is 14 residues. CDR1 and CDR2 (germline): MNHEY, SVGAGI. CDR3 loop: CASSPREGNQPQHF. The CDR3 DNA follows: TGTGCCAGCAGCCCCCGGGAAGGAAATCAGCCCCAGCATTTT.